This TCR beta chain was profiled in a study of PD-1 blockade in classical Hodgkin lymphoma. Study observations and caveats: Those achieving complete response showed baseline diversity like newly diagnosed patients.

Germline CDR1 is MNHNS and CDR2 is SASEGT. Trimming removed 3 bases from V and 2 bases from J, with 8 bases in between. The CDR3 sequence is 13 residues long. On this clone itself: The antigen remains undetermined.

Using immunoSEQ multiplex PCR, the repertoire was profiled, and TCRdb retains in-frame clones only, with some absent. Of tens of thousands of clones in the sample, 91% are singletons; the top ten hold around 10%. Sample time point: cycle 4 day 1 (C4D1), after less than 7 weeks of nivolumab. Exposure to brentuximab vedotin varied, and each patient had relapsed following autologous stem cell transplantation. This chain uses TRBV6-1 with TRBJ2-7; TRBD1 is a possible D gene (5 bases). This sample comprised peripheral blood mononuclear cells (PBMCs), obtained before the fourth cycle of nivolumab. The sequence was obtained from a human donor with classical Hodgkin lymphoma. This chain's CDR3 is CASSEVGAYEQYF. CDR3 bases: TGTGCCAGCAGTGAGGTAGGGGCCTACGAGCAGTACTTC.